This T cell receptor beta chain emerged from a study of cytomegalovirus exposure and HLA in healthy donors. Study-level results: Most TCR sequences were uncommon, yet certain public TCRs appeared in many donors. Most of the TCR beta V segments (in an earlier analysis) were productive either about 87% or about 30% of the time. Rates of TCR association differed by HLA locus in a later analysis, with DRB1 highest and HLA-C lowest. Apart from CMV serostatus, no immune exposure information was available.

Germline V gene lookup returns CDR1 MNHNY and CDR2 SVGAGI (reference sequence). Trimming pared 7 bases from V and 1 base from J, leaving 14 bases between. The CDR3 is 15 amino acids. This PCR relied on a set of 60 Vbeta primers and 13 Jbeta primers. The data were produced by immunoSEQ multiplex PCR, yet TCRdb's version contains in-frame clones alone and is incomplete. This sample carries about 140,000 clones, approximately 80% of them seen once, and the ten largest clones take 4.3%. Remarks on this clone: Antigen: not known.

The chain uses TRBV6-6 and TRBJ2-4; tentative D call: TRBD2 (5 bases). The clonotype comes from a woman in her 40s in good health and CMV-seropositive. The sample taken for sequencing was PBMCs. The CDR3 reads CASNPTGSAKNIQYF. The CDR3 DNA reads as TGTGCCAGCAATCCCACGGGGTCGGCCAAAAACATTCAGTACTTC.